Sequencing of this T cell receptor (beta chain) was carried out in a study of T cell repertoires in cytomegalovirus infection. At the level of the study: The authors relied on CMV epitopes, both recently identified HLA-C-restricted and well-studied HLA-B-restricted. Public TCR beta signatures were indicative of both CMV infection and a matching HLA type.

TCRdb passed the reads through MiXCR, listing each CDR3 protein once. The sample consists of approximately 120,000 distinct CDR3 sequences, about 32% of them appearing once. This clonotype was observed at least ten times. Its target is not known. The germline CDR1 and CDR2 sequences are SGHTA and FQGNSA. Trimming pared 5 bases from V and 3 bases from J, leaving 20 bases between. The CDR3 runs 17 residues. Specimen: CD8+ T cells from cultured PBMCs, collected from culture after CMV antigen stimulation. The chain joins TRBV7-2 to TRBJ2-1; possible D gene TRBD1, 5 bases. This receptor was obtained from a human donor in good health (CMV status not recorded). Some clones in this sample may be carry-over from other donors' samples. CDR3 coding DNA: TGTGCCAGCAGCCCAACCAGGGTCGCAAGGGACTACAATGAGCAGTTCTTC. It yields the protein CASSPTRVARDYNEQFF.